One and the same sample provided the 20 T cell receptor beta chains below, sequenced in a study of post-analysis software for immune sequencing data (dated by TCRdb to the mid-2010s). The protocol used for the library was PCR. Sequencing was carried out with an Illumina HiSeq 2500. To reduce PCR and sequencing biases, unique molecular identifiers were built into the TCR beta cDNA libraries. TCRdb handled the public reads itself, with Q25 trimming in fastp and clone calling in MiXCR, and kept productive beta chains. Merged by CDR3 protein, the rows form single entries marked with the most common genes and DNA. For this sample there are about 460,000 distinct CDR3 sequences; under 55% appear just once. Over 10% of the sample is in the top ten clones. Study-wide conclusions, independent of this receptor: Patients showed significantly higher frequencies than controls for roughly 5 TRBV segments, among them TRBV5-6, TRBV5-1 and TRBV20-1.

Which antigens these TCRs recognize remains unknown. Sequenced input: blood. These receptors all stem from a girl between 10 and 17 years old with multiple sclerosis.

The genes are TRBV7-2 and TRBJ2-7; D call uncertain. Germline CDR1 is SGHTA and CDR2 is FQGNSA. CDR3 length: 13 amino acids. V lost 3 bases to trimming and J lost 2 bases, with 8 bases between them. CDR3 sequence: CASSFDLTYEQYF. Here the CDR3 DNA reads TGTGCCAGCAGCTTCGACTTAACCTACGAGCAGTACTTC.

This clonotype occurred once. The chain recombines TRBV20-1 with TRBJ2-7, with D possibly called TRBD1 or TRBD2 (5 bases each). Per germline, CDR1 DFQATT and CDR2 SNEGSKA (reference sequence). This CDR3 region has 14 residues. V lost 2 bases to trimming and J lost 2 bases, with 13 bases between them. Here the CDR3 DNA reads TGCAGTGCTAGAAAGGGGACGGGCACCTACGAGCAGTACTTC. It yields the protein CSARKGTGTYEQYF.

The chain couples TRBV20-1 to TRBJ2-6, with D tentatively TRBD1 (5 bases). CDR3 length: 18 amino acids. CDR1 and CDR2 (germline): DFQATT, SNEGSKA (reference sequence). V shed 2 bases and J shed 3 bases, with 20 bases lying between them. The CDR3 here is CSARKSRGQGFGANVLTF. CDR3 coding DNA: TGCAGTGCTAGAAAGTCACGTGGCCAGGGCTTTGGGGCCAACGTCCTGACTTTC.

This clonotype turned up a few times. A much bigger clone sits one base away, suggesting this may be a read error. This rearrangement joins TRBV7-2 to TRBJ1-2; TRBD1 is a possible D gene (5 bases). The CDR3 has 14 residues. CDR1 is SGHTA, CDR2 FQGNSA, per germline. The V end lost 1 base, the J end lost 2 bases, and 8 bases lay between the germline ends. CDR3 coding DNA: TGTGCCAGCAGCTTAGTCAGACAGAACTATGGCTACACCTTC. Residues: CASSLVRQNYGYTF.

The chain carries TRBV4-2 and TRBJ2-5, with 9 bases lining up with TRBD1. In germline, CDR1 is LGHNA, CDR2 YNFKEQ. The CDR3 runs 15 residues. J lost 5 bases, V lost 0 bases, and 4 bases had no gene match. For the CDR3, the DNA is TGTGCCAGCAGCCAAGAACTAGACAGGGGGGAGACCCAGTACTTC. Translating it yields CASSQELDRGETQYF.

The chain employs TRBV2 and TRBJ1-5, with 8 positions matching TRBD1. Germline V gene lookup returns CDR1 SNHLY and CDR2 FYNNEI. Trimming at V came to 6 bases and at J to 3 bases, leaving 7 bases not matched to a gene. This CDR3 is 15 amino acids long. Here the CDR3 DNA reads TGTGCCAGCAGAGCGGACAGGGTCAACAATCAGCCCCAGCATTTT. Its protein product is CASRADRVNNQPQHF.

The chain carries TRBV20-1 and TRBJ2-3; 8 nucleotides match TRBD2. V was clipped by 3 bases and J by 1 base; unmatched bases: 0. The CDR3 has 13 residues. Germline assignment: CDR1 DFQATT and CDR2 SNEGSKA (reference sequence). The CDR3 DNA is TGCAGTGCTAGGCGGGAGGGCACAGATACGCAGTATTTT. This sequence encodes CSARREGTDTQYF.

For this clonotype: Sequence at one end of the junction differs from germline and may be a read error. This sequence joins TRBV27 and TRBJ2-5, with TRBD2 matching 7 bases. The length of the CDR3 is 15 residues. Per germline, CDR1 MNHEY and CDR2 SMNVEV (reference sequence). The CDR3 is CAGSSGTTLGETQYF. DNA for the CDR3: TGTGCCGGCAGTTCCGGGACTACCCTCGGAGAGACCCAGTACTTC.

The rearrangement joins TRBV28 to TRBJ2-7; a weak D match, TRBD2 (6 bases). The CDR3 spans 13 residues. The germline V gene encodes CDR1 MDHEN and CDR2 SYDVKM. The V end was cut by 6 bases, the J end by 2 bases, with 11 bases between. The CDR3 bases are TGTGCCAGCAGCATAGCGGATCCCTACGAGCAGTACTTC. Translated, it gives CASSIADPYEQYF.

Ten or more counts support this clonotype. One base away lies a much larger clone, so this may be a sequencing read error. The chain combines TRBV7-2 with TRBJ2-7; D might be TRBD2 (5 bases). The CDR3 has 14 amino acids. V lost 4 bases to trimming and J lost 2 bases, with 12 bases between them. The germline CDR1 and CDR2 sequences are SGHTA and FQGNSA. The CDR3 nucleotides read TGTGCCAGCAGCTGGCCCGGGAACCCCTACGAGCAGTACTTC. Its protein product is CASSWPGNPYEQYF.

The chain recombines TRBV7-2 with TRBJ2-7, with D possibly being TRBD2 (6 bases). The ends were cut back, 2 bases at V and 2 bases at J, with 13 bases in the middle. Germline V gene sequence: CDR1 SGHTA, CDR2 FQGNSA. This CDR3 comprises 15 residues. CDR3 DNA sequence: TGTGCCAGCAGCTTATCCGGGACTGCCCCCTACGAGCAGTACTTC. Its translation: CASSLSGTAPYEQYF. The entire variable domain, with the rest obtained from reference TRBV7-2 and TRBJ2-7, is as follows: GAGVSQSPSNKVTEKGKDVELRCDPISGHTALYWYRQSLGQGLEFLIYFQGNSAPDKSGLPSDRFSAERTGGSVSTLTIQRTQQEDSAVYLCASSLSGTAPYEQYFGPGTRLTVT.

This clonotype was seen a handful of times. The chain couples TRBV28 to TRBJ2-5, with 7 bases fitting TRBD1. The closer fit of TRBJ2-7 to the DNA end suggests the J call may be wrong. The CDR3 runs 14 residues. Germline V gene lookup returns CDR1 MDHEN and CDR2 SYDVKM. CDR3 protein: CASRTTGDLSEQYF. CDR3 bases: TGTGCCAGCAGGACTACAGGGGACCTTAGCGAGCAGTACTTC.

The V and J genes are TRBV5-5 and TRBJ2-1, with D possibly being TRBD1 (5 bases). Gene TRBJ2-7 matches the end of the DNA better, so the J call may be wrong. Germline V gives CDR1 SGHKS, CDR2 YYEKEE (reference sequence). This CDR3 spans 15 amino acids. The CDR3 reads CASSLYQGPYNEQYF. The CDR3 DNA is TGTGCCAGCAGCTTGTATCAGGGCCCCTACAATGAGCAGTACTTC.

This rearrangement joins TRBV12-3 or TRBV12-4 to TRBJ1-4, with a possible D match to TRBD1 (5 bases). V was cut by 3 bases and J by 6 bases, with 8 bases left in between. The CDR3 spans 13 residues. CDR3 sequence: CASSFGGYEKLFF. The CDR3, as DNA: TGTGCCAGCAGTTTTGGGGGATATGAAAAACTGTTTTTT.

In this sample, this clonotype turned up a few times. The genes are TRBV19 and TRBJ2-1, with 7 bases identical to TRBD2. V shed 5 bases and J 7 bases; nucleotides not matched to a gene: 11. The CDR3 is 15 residues long. Germline-derived CDR1 and CDR2 are LNHDA and SQIVND (reference sequence). Here the CDR3 DNA reads TGTGCCAGTAGTGTAACTAGCGCGCCCGGGAATGAGCAGTTCTTC. It encodes CASSVTSAPGNEQFF.

This chain links TRBV5-1 with TRBJ2-6, with TRBD1 identical over 9 bases. V gave up 5 bases and J gave up 1 base; unmatched junction bases: 10. The CDR3 loop spans 18 amino acids. Germline CDR1 and CDR2: SGHRS and YFSETQ. The chain's CDR3 is CASSPGTGQVSGANVLTF. As DNA, the CDR3 is TGCGCCAGCAGTCCAGGGACAGGGCAGGTGTCTGGGGCCAACGTCCTGACTTTC.

This clonotype occurred a few times. This chain links TRBV27 with TRBJ2-1; the match to TRBD1 covers 8 bases. This CDR3 has 15 amino acids. The V and J ends lost 11 bases and 4 bases, in that order; junction bases with no gene match: 13. Per germline, CDR1 MNHEY and CDR2 SMNVEV (reference sequence). Here the CDR3 DNA reads TGTGCCGCGGTTTCTACAGGGGGATCTTACAATGAGCAGTTCTTC. Protein sequence: CAAVSTGGSYNEQFF.

This clonotype was detected a few times. CDR3 region: CASSQWTTSLTDTQYF. CDR3 DNA sequence: TGTGCCAGCAGCCAGTGGACTACATCCCTTACAGATACGCAGTATTTT. The chain joins TRBV7-2 to TRBJ2-3; D may be TRBD2 (6 bases). The CDR3 sequence is 16 residues long. V lost 5 bases to trimming and J lost 3 bases, with 18 bases between them. From germline, CDR1 is SGHTA and CDR2 FQGNSA.

The chain couples TRBV7-2 to TRBJ2-1; 7 bases align to TRBD2. The J segment lost 7 bases and the V segment lost 3 bases, leaving 12 bases of the junction unmatched. Germline CDR1 and CDR2: SGHTA and FQGNSA. The CDR3 is made up of 16 amino acids. Here the CDR3 DNA reads TGTGCCAGCAGCTTTAGTGACTTTTGGGGGGGAAATGAGCAGTTCTTC. Its translation is CASSFSDFWGGNEQFF.

The chain combines TRBV3-1 with TRBJ2-5; 13 bases match TRBD2. With V trimmed by 4 bases and J by 2 bases, 7 bases remained unmatched. There are 17 residues in the CDR3. Per germline, CDR1 LGHDT and CDR2 YNNKEL (reference sequence). The CDR3 sequence: CASSPGLAGIAQETQYF. CDR3 in DNA: TGTGCCAGCAGCCCGGGACTAGCGGGGATTGCTCAAGAGACCCAGTACTTC.